This record looks at one T cell receptor (beta chain) sequence and its context. Antigen unknown. Data came from immunoSEQ multiplex PCR; TCRdb stores just in-frame clones and leaves some out. Of about 1.5 million clones in the sample, roughly 96% are singletons; the top ten hold approximately 1.1%. The record originates from a study of shared clonotypes between healthy human individuals. Study-wide background: Per donor, three plates held CD4 naive cells, three held CD4 memory, two held CD8 naive and one held CD8 memory. Study results and caveats: The sharing of 4.5% to 5% of naive CD4 clonotypes was seen across a few donors. Donor scarcity curtailed the genetic and exposure-history diversity represented herein.

With 6 bases removed from V and 5 bases from J, the gap between germline ends came to 16 bases. In germline, CDR1 is KGHSH, CDR2 LQKENI. The CDR3 covers 14 residues. The genes are TRBV18 and TRBJ2-5; tentative D call: TRBD2 (5 bases). The sequenced sample consisted of naive CD4+ T cells sorted from blood. Documented subset: CD45RA+ positively selected. This receptor was taken from a man aged 25 to 45 in good health. CDR3: CASSTDTSGETQYF. The CDR3 DNA reads as TGTGCCAGCTCCACCGACACCTCGGGGGAGACCCAGTACTTC.